The 20 T cell receptor beta chains below were found in one sample sequenced in a study of radiation and T cells in renal cell carcinoma. Time point noted: baseline pretreatment blood. As to treatment: 15 Gy SBRT to primary tumor, nephrectomy 4 weeks later. Produced via immunoSEQ multiplex PCR; TCRdb's table is partial and in-frame only. There are approximately 120,000 clones in the sample; roughly four fifths occur only once, and around 3% lies in the top ten. Source: blood, taken from a patient whose treatment included radiotherapy and nephrectomy. Every receptor here comes from a woman aged 55-70 years with renal cell carcinoma.

CDR3 sequence (DNA): TGTGCCACCAGCTTCGGGCAGACAGGGGGCAGGGAAAAACTGTTTTTT. Protein sequence: CATSFGQTGGREKLFF. The chain links TRBV15 to TRBJ1-4, with 10 positions matching TRBD1. J gave up 8 bases and V 5 bases, and 11 bases lay outside the gene matches. Looked up from germline, CDR1 is LNHNV and CDR2 is YYDKDF (reference sequence). The CDR3 has 16 amino acids.

V is TRBV7-3 and J is TRBJ2-3, with 8 bases identical to TRBD1. CDR1 and CDR2 (germline): SGHTA, FQGTGA. The ends lost 3 bases at V and 4 bases at J; junction bases unmatched: 6. The CDR3 extends over 15 amino acids. CDR3 DNA: TGTGCCAGCAGCTTTGGACAGGGTTATGCAGATACGCAGTATTTT. It translates to CASSFGQGYADTQYF.

The chain combines TRBV10-3 with TRBJ1-2; D unresolved. This CDR3 is built from 14 residues. Germline assignment: CDR1 ENHRY and CDR2 SYGVKD. V was cut by 0 bases and J by 8 bases, with 13 bases left in between. Here the CDR3 reads CAISESTPWGGYTF. CDR3 bases: TGTGCCATCAGTGAGTCAACCCCTTGGGGAGGCTACACCTTC.

This clone was seen only a few times. V gene TRBV9 combines with J gene TRBJ2-2, with D uncertain. In germline, CDR1 is SGDLS, CDR2 YYNGEE. There are 15 residues in the CDR3. The V end was cut by 4 bases, the J end by 4 bases, with 14 bases between. For the CDR3, the DNA is TGTGCCAGCAGCCCCACCTCCGATGGCACCGGGGAGCTGTTTTTT. This translates into CASSPTSDGTGELFF.

The CDR3, as DNA: TGTGCCAGCAGCCAAGATGGGGAGAGCACAGATACGCAGTATTTT. Its protein is CASSQDGESTDTQYF. This chain uses TRBV4-2 with TRBJ2-3, with a tentative D call TRBD2 (5 bases). V was trimmed by 0 bases and J by 0 bases, leaving 7 bases between them. CDR3 length equals 15 residues. CDR1 LGHNA and CDR2 YNFKEQ come from the germline V gene.

Worth noting for this clone: Other DNA variants within this sample encode the same CDR3. The J gene is TRBJ2-1, the V gene TRBV19; 11 bases align to TRBD2. The CDR3 contains 15 residues. The germline CDR1 and CDR2 sequences are LNHDA and SQIVND (reference sequence). The trim removed 3 bases at V and 7 bases at J, leaving 5 bases unmatched. The CDR3 region has the DNA TGTGCCAGTAGTATCGGTCTAGCGGGAGGTAATGAGCAGTTCTTC. Encoded protein: CASSIGLAGGNEQFF.

V gene TRBV15 combines with J gene TRBJ1-2; D unclear. CDR1 and CDR2 (germline): LNHNV, YYDKDF (reference sequence). Trimming stripped 2 bases from V and 2 bases from J, with 12 bases between. This CDR3 contains 15 residues. CDR3 amino acids: CATSRSGILNYGYTF. In DNA form, the CDR3 reads TGTGCCACCAGCAGATCGGGGATTTTGAACTATGGCTACACCTTC.

This clone was observed a few times. The chain employs TRBV19 and TRBJ1-1; TRBD1 aligns across 12 bases. CDR3 size: 16 residues. Germline assignment: CDR1 LNHDA and CDR2 SQIVND (reference sequence). Germline trimming cut 6 bases from V and 4 bases from J; bases unmatched to any gene: 9. CDR3 bases: TGTGCCAGTAGAGATAAGGGACAGGGGGCTGTCACTGAAGCTTTCTTT. It yields the protein CASRDKGQGAVTEAFF.

The rearrangement joins TRBV18 to TRBJ1-3, with 7 bases aligning to TRBD1. The CDR3 loop spans 15 amino acids. Looked up from germline, CDR1 is KGHSH and CDR2 is LQKENI. Trimming took 0 bases from V and 3 from J; bases not matched to a gene: 2. The CDR3 DNA reads TGTGCCAGCTCACCACCGAACAGGGGTGGAAACACCATATATTTT. Translating gives CASSPPNRGGNTIYF.

The chain carries TRBV9 and TRBJ1-2; no clear D gene. V was pared by 2 bases and J by 1 base, with 9 bases between. The CDR3 contains 14 residues. Germline lookup yields CDR1 SGDLS and CDR2 YYNGEE. The CDR3 region has the DNA TGTGCCAGCAGCGTTGGCAGTCATAACTATGGCTACACCTTC. This encodes CASSVGSHNYGYTF.

A remark on this clone: The identical CDR3 is also encoded by other nucleotide sequences in the sample. V gene TRBV7-9 combines with J gene TRBJ2-3; maybe TRBD1 (6 bases). CDR3 size: 12 residues. CDR1 and CDR2 (germline): SEHNR, FQNEAQ (reference sequence). V was pared by 4 bases and J by 5 bases, with 7 bases between. CDR3 nucleotide sequence: TGTGCCAGCAGCTCCAGGGGAGATACGCAGTATTTT. It translates to CASSSRGDTQYF. The full variable domain, completed using reference TRBV7-9 and TRBJ2-3, is DTGVSQNPRHKITKRGQNVTFRCDPISEHNRLYWYRQTLGQGPEFLTYFQNEAQLEKSRLLSDRFSAERPKGSFSTLEIQRTEQGDSAMYLCASSSRGDTQYFGPGTRLTVL.

The chain links TRBV7-9 to TRBJ2-7; 7 bases are a match to TRBD2. V shed 1 base, J shed 0 bases, and the junction held 6 bases outside the gene matches. The CDR3 is made up of 16 amino acids. Germline V gives CDR1 SEHNR, CDR2 FQNEAQ (reference sequence). The CDR3 DNA reads as TGTGCCAGCAGCTTAGGGGATAGCGGGCGCTCCTACGAGCAGTACTTC. Translation: CASSLGDSGRSYEQYF.

This clone is a singleton in its sample. The chain combines TRBV18 with TRBJ1-2; 8 bases are shared with TRBD1. Looked up from germline, CDR1 is KGHSH and CDR2 is LQKENI. CDR3 size: 14 residues. With V trimmed by 4 bases and J by 3 bases, 4 bases remained unmatched. CDR3 sequence (DNA): TGTGCCAGCTCACAACTGGACAGGGACTATGGCTACACCTTC. Its translation: CASSQLDRDYGYTF.

The V call is TRBV30, the J call TRBJ2-1, with 7 bases aligning to TRBD1. This CDR3 spans 11 amino acids. Germline CDR1 is GTSNPN and CDR2 is SVGIG (reference sequence). V dropped 2 bases and J dropped 10; count of bases not matched to a gene: 2. The DNA for the CDR3 is TGTGCCTGGAGTCAACAGGGGGAGCAGTTCTTC. Its translation: CAWSQQGEQFF. Full variable domain (outside the CDR3, taken from reference TRBV30 and TRBJ2-1): SQTIHQWPATLVQPVGSPLSLECTVEGTSNPNLYWYRQAAGRGLQLLFYSVGIGQISSEVPQNLSASRPQDRQFILSSKKLLLSDSGFYLCAWSQQGEQFFGPGTRLTVL.

This clone was seen at least ten times. The chain recombines TRBV2 with TRBJ2-2; 7 bases align to TRBD1. J lost 3 bases, V lost 3 bases, and 7 bases had no gene match. In germline, CDR1 is SNHLY, CDR2 FYNNEI. The CDR3 is 16 residues long. The CDR3 loop is CASSDPTGRYTGELFF. As DNA, the CDR3 is TGTGCCAGCAGTGACCCGACAGGGAGATACACCGGGGAGCTGTTTTTT.

J is TRBJ1-5 and V is TRBV27; 7 bases match TRBD1. The CDR3 totals 15 residues. Germline V gene sequence: CDR1 MNHEY, CDR2 SMNVEV (reference sequence). The CDR3 bases are TGTGCAACTCGACAGGGCCCCCGGGGCAATCAGCCCCAGCATTTT. This codes for CATRQGPRGNQPQHF.

This chain joins TRBV29-1 and TRBJ2-2, with D perhaps TRBD1 or TRBD2 (5 bases each). With 0 bases removed from V and 5 bases from J, the gap between germline ends came to 13 bases. The CDR3 is 15 residues long. Germline V gives CDR1 SQVTM, CDR2 ANQGSEA. The CDR3 region has the DNA TGCAGCGTTGAAGATACCGGGACCCTTACCGGGGAGCTGTTTTTT. Its translation is CSVEDTGTLTGELFF.

The V call is TRBV19, the J call TRBJ2-7; D gene uncertain. Trimming stripped 3 bases from V and 4 bases from J, with 13 bases between. Germline CDR1 and CDR2: LNHDA and SQIVND (reference sequence). The CDR3 sequence is 14 residues long. The CDR3 loop is CASSIATDGYEQYF. CDR3 DNA sequence: TGTGCCAGTAGTATTGCGACTGACGGGTACGAGCAGTACTTC.

This clone was counted only a few times. V is TRBV13 and J is TRBJ1-1; 8 nucleotides agree with TRBD1. This CDR3 is built from 13 residues. After removal of 4 bases from V and 4 bases from J, the junction contained 2 bases not matched to a gene. CDR1 is PRHDT, CDR2 FYEKMQ, per germline (reference sequence). The CDR3 region has the DNA TGTGCCAGCAGCTCAACAGGGGGCACTGAAGCTTTCTTT. This translates into CASSSTGGTEAFF. The full variable domain, with the rest looked up from reference TRBV13 and TRBJ1-1, is AAGVIQSPRHLIKEKRETATLKCYPIPRHDTVYWYQQGPGQDPQFLISFYEKMQSDKGSIPDRFSAQQFSDYHSELNMSSLELGDSALYFCASSSTGGTEAFFGQGTRLTVV.

The gene calls are TRBV13 and TRBJ2-3, with D possibly TRBD2 on 7 matching bases. V lost 5 bases to trimming and J lost 9 bases, with 12 bases between them. The CDR3 extends over 12 amino acids. Germline CDR1 PRHDT, CDR2 FYEKMQ (reference sequence). In nucleotides, the CDR3 is TGTGCCAGCAGCGGGAGGGGGGGAACGCAGTATTTT. This codes for CASSGRGGTQYF.